The next 9 T cell receptor beta chains were all read from a single sample in a study of prognosis after radiotherapy for stage I lung cancer. Amplicons of TCR beta CDR3 were generated from genomic DNA by two-round multiplex PCR. TRBV and TRBJ genes each had their own specific primers in first-round PCR. TCRdb passed the multiplex PCR reads through MiXCR, listing each CDR3 protein once. The table has around 20,000 distinct CDR3 sequences, around 50% seen once; the top ten hold about 25%. This specimen was PBMCs, taken before or after stereotactic body radiation therapy (not recorded which). These receptors were collected from a donor of 50 years or more with non-small cell lung cancer.

This clonotype is classed as medium-sized. The V call is TRBV2, the J call TRBJ1-1; no reliable D call. Germline CDR1 is SNHLY and CDR2 is FYNNEI. Trimming shortened V by 3 bases and J by 4 bases, and 15 bases separated the two germline ends. This CDR3 has 15 amino acids. CDR3 nucleotides: TGTGCCAGCAGTGAGGAAGGGTCGGTAGGCACTGAAGCTTTCTTT. Translated: CASSEEGSVGTEAFF.

This clonotype is medium-sized (0.01 to 0.1%) in the sample. The V call is TRBV6-2 or TRBV6-3, the J call TRBJ2-1; D gene ambiguous. V lost 2 bases and J lost 4, with 6 bases in between. Germline loops: CDR1 MNHEY, CDR2 SVGEGT. This CDR3 comprises 13 residues. In DNA form, the CDR3 reads TGTGCCAGCAGTTACAGCCGTTACAATGAGCAGTTCTTC. As protein: CASSYSRYNEQFF.

Sample share makes this clonotype medium-sized. This chain uses TRBV20-1 with TRBJ2-1; the match to TRBD2 covers 7 bases. The CDR3 has 16 amino acids. CDR1 is DFQATT and CDR2 is SNEGSKA in the germline V gene (reference sequence). With V trimmed by 0 bases and J by 0 bases, 5 bases remained unmatched. The DNA for the CDR3 is TGCAGTGCTAGAGATTTCGCTAGCGGCTCCTACAATGAGCAGTTCTTC. This gives the protein CSARDFASGSYNEQFF.

Concerning this clonotype: The likely explanation is a read error, given a far larger clone one base away. V and J are TRBV6-8 and TRBJ2-1; D possibly corresponds to TRBD1 (6 bases). Trimming stripped 4 bases from V and 0 bases from J, with 25 bases between. This CDR3 region has 20 residues. The germline CDR1 and CDR2 sequences are MNHGY and SAAAGT. The CDR3 protein is CASSSGFRDTLVSSYNEQFF. CDR3 nucleotide sequence: TGTGCCAGCAGTTCTGGATTCCGGGACACATTGGTGAGCTCCTACAATGAGCAGTTCTTC.

In its sample, this clonotype is medium-sized. The genes are TRBV20-1 and TRBJ2-7; TRBD2 matches at 12 bases. The V segment lost 4 bases and the J segment 2 bases; nucleotides outside the gene matches: 3. Germline assignment: CDR1 DFQATT and CDR2 SNEGSKA (reference sequence). CDR3 size: 14 residues. The CDR3: CSAIRLAGAYEQYF. The CDR3 DNA is TGCAGTGCTATTCGACTAGCGGGGGCCTACGAGCAGTACTTC.

The chain is built from TRBV11-2 and TRBJ2-7, with D possibly being TRBD1 (6 bases). This CDR3 has 11 residues. Germline V gene sequence: CDR1 SGHAT, CDR2 FQNNGV. V lost 6 bases and J 6 bases, leaving 9 bases between the germline ends. The DNA of the CDR3 is TGTGCCAGCAGTGAAGGGGGCGAGCAGTACTTC. Protein: CASSEGGEQYF.

This clonotype is classed as medium-sized. The chain is built from TRBV20-1 and TRBJ1-2; 8 bases align to TRBD1. The CDR3 extends over 13 amino acids. V trimming: 5 bases; J trimming: 4 bases; junction bases outside the gene matches: 6. Germline CDR1 and CDR2: DFQATT and SNEGSKA (reference sequence). The chain's CDR3 is CSAPDRASYGYTF. In nucleotides, the CDR3 is TGCAGTGCTCCGGACAGGGCCAGCTATGGCTACACCTTC.

The chain links TRBV9 to TRBJ1-3; the D gene is possibly TRBD1 (5 bases). Germline V gene sequence: CDR1 SGDLS, CDR2 YYNGEE. There are 15 residues in the CDR3. Trimming stripped 3 bases from V and 2 bases from J, with 12 bases between. This CDR3 is CASSGRGGTGNTIYF. The CDR3, as DNA: TGTGCCAGCAGCGGCCGCGGGGGTACTGGAAACACCATATATTTT. The whole variable domain, remainder taken from reference TRBV9 and TRBJ1-3, is DSGVTQTPKHLITATGQRVTLRCSPRSGDLSVYWYQQSLDQGLQFLIQYYNGEERAKGNILERFSAQQFPDLHSELNLSSLELGDSALYFCASSGRGGTGNTIYFGEGSWLTVV.

This clonotype was found once. The chain links TRBV27 to TRBJ2-7; D gene uncertain. The V gene's germline CDR1 is MNHEY and CDR2 SMNVEV (reference sequence). V was clipped by 7 bases and J by 7 bases, with 20 bases between them. The CDR3 has 14 residues. CDR3 nucleotides: TGTGCCAGCATCCCCCGAAGTCTAGTCGATGAGCAGTACTTC. This codes for CASIPRSLVDEQYF.